These T cell receptor beta chains were read from a single sample in a study of T cells in Graves' hyperthyroidism and ophthalmopathy. TCRdb independently ran MiXCR on the multiplex PCR reads; one entry per CDR3 protein. The sample contains more than 300,000 distinct CDR3 sequences, about 15% of which appear only once. The specimen was blood. The receptors come from a woman in her fifties or sixties with Graves' hyperthyroidism. CDR3s include the opening cysteine and the closing phenylalanine or tryptophan. The order of the fields is J gene, clone size, CDR3 length, D gene, V gene, CDR3 DNA, CDR3 protein. D genes are given only for firm matches. The listing skips clone size in some rows; elsewhere it reads once, few, many or a size class.

>TRBJ2-5|few|11|.|TRBV20-1
TGCAGTGCTAGAGAGGTGGGGACCCAGTACTTC
CSAREVGTQYF
>TRBJ2-3|many|15|.|TRBV20-1
TGCAGTGCTAGAGACCGACTGGCGCGGTGGGATACGCAGTATTTT
CSARDRLARWDTQYF
>TRBJ1-2|many|14|.|TRBV6-1
TGTGCCAGCAGTCTAAGGGACGGCACCTATGGCTACACCTTC
CASSLRDGTYGYTF
>TRBJ2-1|.|12|TRBD2|TRBV20-1
TGCAGTGCTATAGCTAGCGGGGCTCAGCAGTTCTTC
CSAIASGAQQFF
>TRBJ2-1|.|15|TRBD2|TRBV10-3
TGTGCCACCGCAACCGGGACTAGCGGGAGAATCGTGGAGTTCTTC
CATATGTSGRIVEFF
>TRBJ2-1|many|15|TRBD1|TRBV12-3/TRBV12-4
TGTGCCAGCAGACAGGACAGGGCACTTTACAATGAGCAGTTCTTC
CASRQDRALYNEQFF
>TRBJ1-2|.|13|.|TRBV7-9
TGTGCCAGCAGCCCCATGAGGGGATATGGCTACACCTTC
CASSPMRGYGYTF
>TRBJ1-3|many|16|.|TRBV12-3/TRBV12-4
TGTGCCAGCAGCCCGACCACAGGAGTCTCTGGAAACACCATATATTTT
CASSPTTGVSGNTIYF
>TRBJ2-6|.|14|.|TRBV9
TGTGCCAGCAGCGTAGCTCGGGAGGCCAACGTCCTGACTTTC
CASSVAREANVLTF
>TRBJ2-3|many|14|.|TRBV6-1
TGTGCCAGCAGTTACAATACCCGCACAGATACGCAGTATTTT
CASSYNTRTDTQYF
>TRBJ2-4|few|17|.|TRBV5-1
TGCGCCAGCAGCTTGGCCCGGGGTTCCGGTTCCAAAAACATTCAGTACTTC
CASSLARGSGSKNIQYF
>TRBJ2-7|many|13|.|TRBV6-1
TGTGCCAGCACTAGGACGGCCTCCTACGAGCAGTACTTC
CASTRTASYEQYF
>TRBJ2-3|many|14|TRBD2|TRBV2
TGTGCCAGCAGCAGACTAGCGAGCACAGATACGCAGTATTTT
CASSRLASTDTQYF
>TRBJ2-1|many|17|TRBD1|TRBV15
TGTGCCACCAGCAGCTCGACAGGGTGGTCAACCTACAATGAGCAGTTCTTC
CATSSSTGWSTYNEQFF
>TRBJ2-7|many|13|.|TRBV7-2
TGTGCCAGCAGCTTGGACTGGACCTACGAGCAGTACTTC
CASSLDWTYEQYF
>TRBJ2-5|many|14|.|TRBV5-6
TGTGCCAGCAGCTTGGCGGGCAACCGGGAGACCCAGTACTTC
CASSLAGNRETQYF
>TRBJ1-1|.|16|TRBD1|TRBV11-2
TGTGCCAGCAGCTTGTGGGACAGGGGGCGTATCACTGAAGCTTTCTTT
CASSLWDRGRITEAFF
>TRBJ2-3|few|13|.|TRBV6-1
TGTGCCAGCAAAATCCGGAGCACAGATACGCAGTATTTT
CASKIRSTDTQYF
>TRBJ2-4|many|16|TRBD1|TRBV6-1
TGTGCCAGCGAAAAGACAGGGGGCTTCGCCAAAAACATTCAGTACTTC
CASEKTGGFAKNIQYF
>TRBJ2-7|.|12|.|TRBV27
TGTGCCAGCAGTCCTATTATCGGCGAGCAGTACTTC
CASSPIIGEQYF
>TRBJ2-1|many|14|.|TRBV7-2
TGTGCCAGCAGCTTCGGCCCCGAACACAATGAGCAGTTCTTC
CASSFGPEHNEQFF
>TRBJ2-2|few|15|.|TRBV25-1
TGTGCCAGCAGTGAATCGGGCGCCAACACCGGGGAGCTGTTTTTT
CASSESGANTGELFF
>TRBJ2-1|.|17|TRBD2|TRBV7-2
TGTGCCAGCAGCCCCCAGGGGTTAGCGGGAGCGTACAATGAGCAGTTCTTC
CASSPQGLAGAYNEQFF
>TRBJ2-1|many|12|TRBD2|TRBV2
TGTGCCAGCAGGCGGGAGTCCCATGAGCAGTTCTTC
CASRRESHEQFF
>TRBJ1-2|many|15|TRBD1|TRBV15
TGTGCCACCAGCGAAAACAGGGGTGGTAACTATGGCTACACCTTC
CATSENRGGNYGYTF
>TRBJ2-3|many|13|.|TRBV6-6
TGTGCCAGCAGTTACTCACCCCTGGATACGCAGTATTTT
CASSYSPLDTQYF
>TRBJ2-1|.|15|.|TRBV7-9
TGTGCCAGCAGCTTAGAAAGGGTCAGGAAGAATGAGCAGTTCTTC
CASSLERVRKNEQFF
>TRBJ2-7|.|13|.|TRBV5-6
TGTGCCAGCAGCTTCGGGCCATACTACGAGCAGTACTTC
CASSFGPYYEQYF
>TRBJ1-1|many|13|.|TRBV28
TGTGCCAGCAGTTTAGGACCGGGACTTGAAGCTTTCTTT
CASSLGPGLEAFF
>TRBJ2-1|.|15|.|TRBV7-9
TGTGCCAGCAGCTTAGGGGCCGGGATAACAAATGAGCAGTTCTTC
CASSLGAGITNEQFF
>TRBJ2-3|many|16|.|TRBV7-3
TGTGCCAGCAGCTTAGGGGGTAGCGGAGAGTCAGATACGCAGTATTTT
CASSLGGSGESDTQYF
>TRBJ2-5|.|13|.|TRBV5-6
TGTGCCAGCAAGTACAGGGCAGGGGAGACCCAGTACTTC
CASKYRAGETQYF
>TRBJ1-6|many|15|.|TRBV11-3
TGTGCCAGCAGCGCGACCCGGGTCATTAATTCACCCCTCCACTTT
CASSATRVINSPLHF
>TRBJ1-1|.|13|.|TRBV5-6
TGTGCCAGCAGCCAGTATAATACAGGGGAAGCTTTCTTT
CASSQYNTGEAFF
>TRBJ1-5|.|14|.|TRBV5-6
TGTGCCAGCAGCTTAGGACACATAAATCAGCCCCAGCATTTT
CASSLGHINQPQHF
>TRBJ2-1|.|16|TRBD2|TRBV19
TGTGCCAGTAGTCTACCTCCTAGCGGGCGGTACAATGAGCAGTTCTTC
CASSLPPSGRYNEQFF
>TRBJ2-2|.|14|TRBD2|TRBV20-1
TGCAGTGCCTCAGGACTAGCGGACACCGGGGAGCTGTTTTTT
CSASGLADTGELFF
>TRBJ2-2|.|17|TRBD1|TRBV2
TGTGCCAGCAGCCAACAGGACAGGCCAGGGCACACCGGGGAGCTGTTTTTT
CASSQQDRPGHTGELFF
>TRBJ2-1|few|17|.|TRBV3-1
TGTGCCAGCAGCCAAGATGAGGGAGTAACCGGGTACAATGAGCAGTTCTTC
CASSQDEGVTGYNEQFF
>TRBJ2-7|.|15|TRBD1|TRBV12-3/TRBV12-4
TGTGCCAGCAGTTTAGCGAGGACAGGGGGAAGCGAGCAGTACTTC
CASSLARTGGSEQYF
>TRBJ2-7|.|19|.|TRBV4-1
TGCGCCAGCAGCCACCCCGGGTTGAAGTCGGGACCCGATTCCTACGAGCAGTACTTC
CASSHPGLKSGPDSYEQYF
>TRBJ2-7|few|16|.|TRBV11-2
TGTGCCAGCAGCTTAGAAGGGATCCCCGCTTACGGGGAGCAGTACTTC
CASSLEGIPAYGEQYF
>TRBJ2-3|many|18|TRBD2|TRBV6-6
TGTGCCAGCAGTTACTCAACCGGGACTAGCGGGTACGGAGATACGCAGTATTTT
CASSYSTGTSGYGDTQYF
>TRBJ2-5|few|16|TRBD1|TRBV12-3/TRBV12-4
TGTGCCAGCAGTTTAGGGGCCCCCGACAGGGGAGAGACCCAGTACTTC
CASSLGAPDRGETQYF
>TRBJ1-2|.|15|.|TRBV10-3
TGTGCCATCAGTACCGGACAGCTTTATAACTATGGCTACACCTTC
CAISTGQLYNYGYTF
>TRBJ2-3|.|15|.|TRBV12-3/TRBV12-4
TGTGCCAGCAGGCTCAGCGGGCCTAGCACGGATACGCAGTATTTT
CASRLSGPSTDTQYF
>TRBJ1-2|.|13|TRBD1|TRBV28
TGTGCCAGCAGATCGCAGGGGGTCTATGGCTACACCTTC
CASRSQGVYGYTF
>TRBJ1-2|many|19|.|TRBV12-5
TGTGCTAGTGGTTTCCGTAATATCACTCTCCCGGGACAACGCTATGGCTACACCTTC
CASGFRNITLPGQRYGYTF
>TRBJ2-5|.|15|.|TRBV3-1
TGTGCCAGCAGCCAAGTGCCGGGACCCCAAGAGACCCAGTACTTC
CASSQVPGPQETQYF
>TRBJ2-3|.|17|TRBD1|TRBV5-1
TGCGCCAGCAGCTGGGCAGGACAGGGTGCCGGCACAGATACGCAGTATTTT
CASSWAGQGAGTDTQYF
>TRBJ2-7|many|13|.|TRBV5-1
TGCGCCAGCAGCATTGGGGTCAAGTACGAGCAGTACTTC
CASSIGVKYEQYF
>TRBJ2-1|.|13|.|TRBV25-1
TGTGCCAGCAGTGCCCGGAGCGCCAATGAGCAGTTCTTC
CASSARSANEQFF
>TRBJ2-3|many|14|.|TRBV11-3
TGTGCCAGCAGCTTAGATGGCCTTGCAGATACGCAGTATTTT
CASSLDGLADTQYF
>TRBJ2-7|many|14|TRBD1|TRBV5-6
TGTGCCAGCAGCTTGGGCAGGGGGTGGGGGGAGCAGTACTTC
CASSLGRGWGEQYF
>TRBJ1-3|.|14|.|TRBV18
TGTGCCAGCTCAAATGAGGACGGAGGAAACACCATATATTTT
CASSNEDGGNTIYF
>TRBJ2-7|few|14|.|TRBV4-1
TGCGCCAGCAGCCAAGTTCAGGTATCCTACGAGCAGTACTTC
CASSQVQVSYEQYF
>TRBJ2-1|many|15|TRBD2|TRBV15
TGTGCCACCAGCTACGGGAGGTCAACGGGCAATGAGCAGTTCTTC
CATSYGRSTGNEQFF
>TRBJ2-7|few|19|TRBD2|TRBV3-1
TGTGCCAGCAGCCAAGATGCCCCCATGGTAGCGGGAGGAGTTTACGAGCAGTACTTC
CASSQDAPMVAGGVYEQYF
>TRBJ2-1|.|15|.|TRBV11-1
TGTGCCAGCAGCTTAGGACCAGACAGTTACAATGAGCAGTTCTTC
CASSLGPDSYNEQFF